This section outlines one T cell receptor beta chain sequence together with its context. As yet, its antigen is unknown. The record originates from a study of somatic mutations in cytotoxic T cells in rheumatoid arthritis. Study-level findings and limits: CD8+ clonality rose with age in rheumatoid arthritis patients, not healthy controls. For about an eighth of the roughly 60 patients, a single CD8+ clone accounted for more than 20% of CD8+ cells.

TCRdb's copy holds only in-frame clones and misses some; the assay was immunoSEQ multiplex PCR. In the table there are about 4,800 clones, approximately 86% of which are singletons. Trimming cost V 0 bases and J 5 bases, with 8 bases left between them. Germline V gene lookup returns CDR1 SGDLS and CDR2 YYNGEE. This CDR3 is built from 13 residues. Sequenced: CD8+ T cells sorted from blood. This clonotype originated in a woman in her forties or fifties with rheumatoid arthritis. The chain recombines TRBV9 with TRBJ1-1, with D tentatively TRBD1 (6 bases). The chain's CDR3 is CASSVEQGTEAFF. In DNA form, the CDR3 reads TGTGCCAGCAGCGTAGAACAGGGAACTGAAGCTTTCTTT. Variable domain in full (rest from reference TRBV9 and TRBJ1-1): DSGVTQTPKHLITATGQRVTLRCSPRSGDLSVYWYQQSLDQGLQFLIQYYNGEERAKGNILERFSAQQFPDLHSELNLSSLELGDSALYFCASSVEQGTEAFFGQGTRLTVV.